This T cell receptor beta chain was recorded in a study of identical twins' blood T cells. The overall study: About 50 million reads came from about 12 libraries, six alpha, six beta. Study-level results: Twins reportedly had markedly more similar V usage than unrelated donors, even among out-of-frame TCRbeta clonotypes. Abundant TCRbeta CDR3s overlapped more between twins than with unrelated donors.

The sample holds many counts of this clonotype. Its cognate antigen is unknown. Germline CDR1 is MNHEY and CDR2 is SVGAGI. Trimming cost V 6 bases and J 7 bases, with 13 bases left between them. The CDR3 is 13 amino acids. TCRdb processed the 5' RACE reads anew with MiXCR; each CDR3 protein has one entry. Of 350,000 to 450,000 distinct CDR3 sequences listed, about 28% were seen once; the top ten hold around 5.6%. The TCR comes from a woman aged 18-55 years in good health. This sequence joins TRBV6-5 and TRBJ2-1; D assignment may be TRBD1 or TRBD2 (7 bases each). Sample: PBMCs. DNA of the CDR3: TGTGCCAGCAGAAGACAGGGAGGGAATGAGCAGTTCTTC. Residues: CASRRQGGNEQFF.